This TCR beta chain stems from a study of blood T cell repertoires in COVID-19 (dated by TCRdb to 2018 to 2020). For the study in its entirety: Samples covering the acute and convalescent phases of COVID-19 were provided by collaborators in the United States, Italy and Spain. The prospective study material was composed of cDNA or gDNA derived from T cells, B-cell-depleted T cells, or PBMCs. Deeply sampled blood TCRbeta repertoires from subjects exposed to, actively infected with, or recovered from COVID-19 were included in the dataset. The repertoires were released in a freely available public database meant as a resource for research on the immune response to SARS-CoV-2. Samples were obtained from the ongoing ImmuneRACE study (first 160 participants) and from about 1,300 subjects provided by 6 global collaborators. Sample metadata almost always included a de-identified subject ID, COVID-19 status, age in years and sex. HLA class I and class II types, where available, came from metadata supplied by the sample provider rather than from assay-based typing. The paper's findings and limits, for the study overall: The amount of clinical and demographic metadata varied by source and participant and was provided uncurated.

The immunoSEQ Assay, a bias-controlled multiplex PCR, was used to amplify TCRbeta CDR3 regions from genomic DNA. The authors' pipeline ran thus. Nucleated cell counts per sample were estimated from amplification of reference gene primers within the assay. To quantify the absolute abundance of each unique TCRbeta CDR3 rearrangement, sequence reads were collapsed and filtered. For each sample, productive Simpson clonality was calculated as the square root of Simpson's diversity index across productive rearrangements. What TCRdb holds here is the immuneACCESS table cut down to in-frame rearrangements. Part of the clones is not present; checked against another copy, under half of the missing clones reflect an unresolved V gene, and the others are unexplained. V and J calls and clone size come straight from that table; D and trimming were deduced from the DNA. Present in this sample are under 30,000 clones, around 87% of which were seen just once. The leading ten clones occupy 25% of the sample.

Whole blood was collected in K2EDTA tubes by collaborating institutions according to the institutions' own protocols. For TCRbeta analysis, collaborators shipped samples as frozen whole blood, isolated PBMCs, or DNA extracted from either of those sample types. CDR1 SGHNT and CDR2 YENEEA were looked up in the germline V gene. From cysteine to phenylalanine, the CDR3 is 15 amino acids long. Left in the record is the CDR3 DNA by itself, 45 bases read in frame from the first base. Trimming removed 5 bases from V and 1 base from J; the gene matches leave 3 bases unexplained. Notes on this clone: The clone's antigen remains unknown. No much larger clone is present one base from it, and per-base qualities are unavailable.

The sequence came from a human donor with active COVID-19. The donor label of this sample is uncertain. The chain is encoded by TRBV11-3 joined to TRBJ2-3, with 10 junctional bases fitting TRBD2. Sequencing was carried out using peripheral blood. The sequenced DNA is TGTGCCAGCAGCGCGAGCGGGGGGGGCACAGATACGCAGTATTTT. It is translated as CASSASGGGTDTQYF.